Listed below are T cell receptor beta chains from one sample, sequenced in a study of T cell responses to AZD1222 COVID-19 vaccine. Only in-frame clones appear in the TCRdb table, and some are missing; sequencing was by immunoSEQ multiplex PCR. In the table there are tens of thousands of clones, about nine tenths of which are singletons. The sample was peripheral blood, taken on day 0 of AZD1222 vaccination. These receptors were collected from an adult in good health. Both conserved end residues are trimmed from each CDR3.

J: TRBJ1-2
V: TRBV3-1/TRBV3-2
CDR3: ASSSDRSYGYT

J: TRBJ2-7
V: TRBV18
CDR3: ASSPPGGEQY

J: TRBJ1-1
V: TRBV7-2
CDR3: ASSVGRNTEAF

J: TRBJ2-1
V: TRBV18
CDR3: ASSPKQSYSYNEQF

J: TRBJ2-3
V: TRBV3-1/TRBV3-2
CDR3: ASSPRTSGRASDTQY

J: TRBJ1-1
V: TRBV7-9
CDR3: ASSLLASEAF

J: TRBJ1-6
V: TRBV27
CDR3: ASSPGMFRGVLGSYNSPLH

J: TRBJ2-3
V: TRBV20-1
CDR3: SRGSGITQY

J: TRBJ2-2
V: TRBV5-1
CDR3: ASSLAAPDTGELF

J: TRBJ2-7
V: TRBV30
CDR3: AWNLGQGHEQY

J: TRBJ1-3
V: TRBV6-5
CDR3: ASFSPEGGNTIY

J: TRBJ2-2
V: TRBV7-3
CDR3: ASSRTGGDSGELF

J: TRBJ1-1
V: TRBV5-4
CDR3: ASSLGGNTEAF

J: TRBJ2-5
V: TRBV24-1
CDR3: ATSDRYQETQY

J: TRBJ2-1
V: TRBV6-2/TRBV6-3
CDR3: ASSYSLAGGAYNEQF

J: TRBJ2-3
V: TRBV19
CDR3: ASSMGWDSRTPSDTQY

J: TRBJ2-2
V: TRBV24-1
CDR3: ATSDATASTNTGELF

J: TRBJ1-3
V: TRBV9
CDR3: ASSVRGDSGNTIY

J: TRBJ2-7
V: TRBV20-1
CDR3: SASEGSGGSYEQY

J: TRBJ1-5
V: TRBV15
CDR3: ATSPRRLGSNQPQH

J: TRBJ1-1
V: TRBV11-2
CDR3: ASSSLGLGGGTEAF

J: TRBJ1-1
V: TRBV10-1
CDR3: ASSETNGGTGPGHTEAF

J: TRBJ1-2
V: TRBV3-1/TRBV3-2
CDR3: ASSRDRDYGYT

J: TRBJ1-1
V: TRBV7-9
CDR3: ASSLQGGITEAF

J: TRBJ1-1
V: TRBV3-1/TRBV3-2
CDR3: ASSQDPLQNTEAF

J: TRBJ2-7
V: TRBV5-6
CDR3: ASSLTGISYEQY

J: TRBJ2-2
V: TRBV10-3
CDR3: AISESVAATGELF

J: TRBJ2-1
V: TRBV10-3
CDR3: AISESKGRGNNEQF

J: TRBJ2-2
V: TRBV21-1
CDR3: ASSKAGSPLGDTGELF

J: TRBJ2-2
V: TRBV11-3
CDR3: ASSLDGSGTPGELF

J: TRBJ1-2
V: TRBV9
CDR3: ASSVGGPNYGYT

J: TRBJ2-5
V: TRBV13
CDR3: ASSLMAGQGRETQY

J: TRBJ1-5
V: TRBV30
CDR3: AWSQGADFNQPQH

J: TRBJ1-1
V: TRBV5-6
CDR3: ASSLAAGTGDPEAF

J: TRBJ1-3
V: TRBV5-5
CDR3: ASSLGQPSFSSGNTIY

J: TRBJ2-3
V: TRBV6-6
CDR3: ASSPYPAGGLNHIDTQY

J: TRBJ2-3
V: TRBV5-6
CDR3: ASSPAWTVSTDTQY

J: TRBJ1-2
V: TRBV19
CDR3: ASTRDSGLIYGYT

J: TRBJ2-1
V: TRBV6-1
CDR3: ASSEGIAGGNEQF

J: TRBJ1-3
V: TRBV30
CDR3: AWSPLAGTIY

J: TRBJ1-1
V: TRBV25-1
CDR3: ASSPKGRGNTEAF

J: TRBJ1-1
V: TRBV19
CDR3: ASSMTGFATEAF